These 17 T cell receptor beta chains originate from one sample sequenced in a study of blood T cells in healthy people across ages. With a J-beta primer mix and a sample-barcoded 5' primer, a second PCR ran about 7 to 12 cycles. TCRdb processed the 5' RACE reads anew with MiXCR; each CDR3 protein has one entry. The table has roughly 1.9 million distinct CDR3 sequences, 39% seen once. The sequencing input was blood. The receptors come from a human donor in good health.

This clonotype came up a few times. This chain uses TRBV9 with TRBJ1-2; D call uncertain. CDR3 length equals 13 residues. The germline gives CDR1 SGDLS, CDR2 YYNGEE. V lost 4 bases and J 6 bases, leaving 13 bases between the germline ends. The CDR3 protein is CASSPGVDNGYTF. DNA for the CDR3: TGTGCCAGCAGCCCAGGCGTTGATAATGGCTACACCTTC.

The rearrangement joins TRBV7-2 to TRBJ2-7, with TRBD1 identical over 11 bases. CDR3 size: 17 residues. Per germline, CDR1 SGHTA and CDR2 FQGNSA. V was pared by 5 bases and J by 4 bases, with 13 bases of the junction left unmatched. As DNA, the CDR3 is TGTGCCAGCAGCCCGGGACAGGGGGAACTCCTTTGGTACGAGCAGTACTTC. Residues: CASSPGQGELLWYEQYF. The full variable domain, rest sourced from reference TRBV7-2 and TRBJ2-7, is GAGVSQSPSNKVTEKGKDVELRCDPISGHTALYWYRQSLGQGLEFLIYFQGNSAPDKSGLPSDRFSAERTGGSVSTLTIQRTQQEDSAVYLCASSPGQGELLWYEQYFGPGTRLTVT.

This clonotype appeared a few times. The V and J genes are TRBV12-3 or TRBV12-4 and TRBJ1-5; 8 bases line up with TRBD1. V lost 6 bases to trimming and J lost 4 bases; unmatched junction nucleotides: 8. This CDR3 has 15 amino acids. The CDR3 DNA reads as TGTGCCAGCAGCCCTGGGACAGGCCGAAATCAGCCCCAGCATTTT. Its protein product is CASSPGTGRNQPQHF.

This clonotype was observed a handful of times. This chain connects TRBV7-3 to TRBJ2-3; TRBD2 might be the D (7 bases). V was trimmed by 2 bases and J by 5 bases, leaving 11 bases between them. The germline V gene encodes CDR1 SGHTA and CDR2 FQGTGA. This CDR3 spans 14 amino acids. DNA of the CDR3: TGTGCCAGCAGCTTAGCGGGGGCAGAAGATACGCAGTATTTT. Translated, it gives CASSLAGAEDTQYF.

A few counts support this clonotype. The genes are TRBV7-6 and TRBJ2-5; 8 nucleotides align to TRBD1. This CDR3 contains 16 residues. With V trimmed by 5 bases and J by 6 bases, 14 bases remained unmatched. Germline V gene sequence: CDR1 SGHVS, CDR2 FNYEAQ. This chain's CDR3 is CASSPWAGGFEKTQYF. CDR3 sequence (DNA): TGTGCCAGCAGCCCGTGGGCAGGGGGCTTTGAAAAGACCCAGTACTTC.

V usage is TRBV15 and J usage is TRBJ1-1; TRBD1 matches 7 bases. V lost 5 bases and J lost 1; bases outside the gene matches: 10. The CDR3 extends over 16 amino acids. Germline CDR1 is LNHNV and CDR2 is YYDKDF (reference sequence). The CDR3 here is CATSGFPGQRNTEAFF. The CDR3 DNA follows: TGTGCCACCAGCGGTTTCCCGGGACAGAGGAACACTGAAGCTTTCTTT.

The chain recombines TRBV4-3 with TRBJ1-4, with TRBD1 matching 10 bases. The J segment lost 6 bases and the V segment lost 4 bases, leaving 5 bases of the junction unmatched. The CDR3 contains 15 residues. The germline CDR1 and CDR2 sequences are LGHNA and YSLEER. The CDR3 sequence is CASSPLGTGDEKLFF. The CDR3 bases are TGCGCCAGCAGCCCCTTAGGGACAGGGGATGAAAAACTGTTTTTT.

The V call is TRBV10-3, the J call TRBJ2-4; a possible D gene is TRBD2 (5 bases). Germline CDR1 is ENHRY and CDR2 is SYGVKD. The CDR3 totals 13 residues. Trimming pared 2 bases from V and 7 bases from J, leaving 9 bases between. The CDR3 DNA reads as TGTGCCATCAGTGAGGAGGGTTGGAACATTCAGTACTTC. Protein: CAISEEGWNIQYF.

With respect to this clonotype: A clone one base away is much larger, so this may be a read error. The J gene is TRBJ2-3, the V gene TRBV27, with 11 bases identical to TRBD2. The V gene end was trimmed by 5 bases and the J gene end by 5 bases; junction bases not matched to a gene: 6. The germline V gene has CDR1 MNHEY and CDR2 SMNVEV (reference sequence). The CDR3 loop spans 15 amino acids. CDR3 sequence: CASSPTSGAIDTQYF. CDR3 DNA: TGTGCCAGCAGTCCGACTAGCGGGGCGATAGATACGCAGTATTTT.

The sample holds a few counts of this clonotype. V is TRBV6-1 and J is TRBJ2-5; the match to TRBD1 covers 7 bases. Trimming removed 5 bases from V and 5 bases from J; junction bases left unmatched: 8. Germline V lookup: CDR1 MNHNS, CDR2 SASEGT. This CDR3 is built from 14 residues. The CDR3, as DNA: TGTGCCAGCAGTCCGTGGGACAGCAGGGAGACCCAGTACTTC. Its translation: CASSPWDSRETQYF.

This clonotype was recorded at least ten times. The V call is TRBV6-5, the J call TRBJ2-5; D is unresolved. Trimming removed 4 bases from V and 1 base from J, with 7 bases in between. Germline CDR1 reads MNHEY; CDR2 reads SVGAGI. This CDR3 contains 13 residues. The CDR3 is CASSLNFQETQYF. The CDR3 nucleotides read TGTGCCAGCAGTTTGAACTTCCAAGAGACCCAGTACTTC.

The J gene is TRBJ2-5, the V gene TRBV6-2 or TRBV6-3, with no clear D. Germline V gene sequence: CDR1 MNHEY, CDR2 SVGEGT. V was pared by 2 bases and J by 4 bases, with 11 bases between. This CDR3 contains 14 residues. The CDR3 spells CASSYHPASETQYF. In DNA form, the CDR3 reads TGTGCCAGCAGTTACCATCCGGCCTCAGAGACCCAGTACTTC.

This clonotype occurred a few times. The CDR3 reads CASSVGGGSNNEQFF. The CDR3 DNA reads TGTGCCAGCAGCGTAGGGGGGGGGTCTAACAATGAGCAGTTCTTC. This sequence joins TRBV9 and TRBJ2-1; 7 nucleotides line up with TRBD2. Germline-derived CDR1 and CDR2 are SGDLS and YYNGEE. The junction had 5 bases not matched to a gene; V was cut back by 0 bases and J by 5 bases. The CDR3 contains 15 residues.

The V and J genes are TRBV5-1 and TRBJ1-5; tentatively, D is TRBD1 (6 bases). Looked up from germline, CDR1 is SGHRS and CDR2 is YFSETQ. Trimming took 4 bases from V and 7 from J, leaving 15 bases between them. CDR3 size: 14 residues. CDR3 in DNA: TGCGCCAGCAGCCGGGACACGGGGGGACAGCCCCAGCATTTT. Translating it yields CASSRDTGGQPQHF. Full variable domain (remainder filled in from reference TRBV5-1 and TRBJ1-5): KAGVTQTPRYLIKTRGQQVTLSCSPISGHRSVSWYQQTPGQGLQFLFEYFSETQRNKGNFPGRFSGRQFSNSRSEMNVSTLELGDSALYLCASSRDTGGQPQHFGDGTRLSIL.

V and J are TRBV5-5 and TRBJ2-1, with TRBD2 identical over 7 bases. V was clipped by 3 bases and J by 7 bases; unmatched bases: 1. There are 12 residues in the CDR3. Germline V lookup: CDR1 SGHKS, CDR2 YYEKEE (reference sequence). The CDR3 here is CASSSLANEQFF. CDR3 in DNA: TGTGCCAGCAGCTCACTAGCGAATGAGCAGTTCTTC.

The gene calls are TRBV4-1 and TRBJ2-1; 8 bases align to TRBD1. Germline CDR1 is MGHRA and CDR2 is YSYEKL. This CDR3 contains 15 residues. Losses at the gene ends were 5 bases for V and 1 base for J; bases not matched to a gene: 4. CDR3 sequence (DNA): TGCGCCAGCAGCTCTCGGACAGGGTCCTACAATGAGCAGTTCTTC. It codes for CASSSRTGSYNEQFF.

This clonotype was detected a few times. CDR3 in amino acids: CASSRDQAIPVSEQYF. CDR3 coding DNA: TGTGCCAGCAGCCGAGACCAGGCAATACCAGTCTCCGAGCAGTACTTC. This chain uses TRBV7-9 with TRBJ2-7; D remains ambiguous. The V end was cut by 5 bases, the J end by 6 bases, with 23 bases between. The germline CDR1 and CDR2 sequences are SEHNR and FQNEAQ (reference sequence). CDR3 size: 16 residues.